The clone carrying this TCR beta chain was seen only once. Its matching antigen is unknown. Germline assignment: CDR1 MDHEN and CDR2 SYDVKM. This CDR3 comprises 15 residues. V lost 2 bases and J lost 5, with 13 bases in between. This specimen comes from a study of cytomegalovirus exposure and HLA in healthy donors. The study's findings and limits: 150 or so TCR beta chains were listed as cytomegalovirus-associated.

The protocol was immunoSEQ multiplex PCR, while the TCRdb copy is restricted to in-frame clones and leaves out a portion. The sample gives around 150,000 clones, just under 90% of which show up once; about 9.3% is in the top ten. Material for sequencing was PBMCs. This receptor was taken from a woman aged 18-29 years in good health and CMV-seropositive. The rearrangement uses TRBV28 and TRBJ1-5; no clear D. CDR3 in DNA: TGTGCCAGCAGTTTAGAGGTCGGGATCGATCAGCCCCAGCATTTT. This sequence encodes CASSLEVGIDQPQHF.